What follows are 15 T cell receptor beta chains derived from one specimen sequenced in a study of blood T cell repertoires in COVID-19. Measured with immunoSEQ multiplex PCR; TCRdb has only the in-frame clones, and not every one. The profile shows roughly 280,000 clones, about 89% of them singletons. Sequencing was performed on peripheral blood. All receptors come from a man aged 40-50 years with active or convalescent COVID-19.

The CDR3 spells CASSLGLAGYEQYF. The CDR3 coding sequence is TGTGCCAGCAGCTTAGGACTAGCGGGATACGAGCAGTACTTC. V usage is TRBV11-2 and J usage is TRBJ2-7, with 11 bases fitting TRBD2. There are 14 residues in the CDR3. V shed 1 base and J 4 bases; nucleotides not matched to a gene: 0. Germline V CDR1 and CDR2: SGHAT, FQNNGV.

The chain combines TRBV6-1 with TRBJ1-6; D not certain. The CDR3 has 16 amino acids. The germline V gene has CDR1 MNHNS and CDR2 SASEGT. V lost 1 base and J lost 3, with 10 bases in between. CDR3: CASSEEQLLYNSPLHF. As DNA, the CDR3 is TGTGCCAGCAGTGAAGAACAGCTTCTCTATAATTCACCCCTCCACTTT.

On this clone itself: The junction does not match germline at one end; this may be a read error. V and J are TRBV9 and TRBJ1-1; 7 nucleotides agree with TRBD1. Germline values: CDR1 SGDLS, CDR2 YYNGEE. This CDR3 has 15 amino acids. CDR3 sequence: CASSSRTGENAEAFF. CDR3 bases: TGTGCCAGCAGCTCCCGGACAGGTGAGAACGCTGAAGCTTTCTTT.

The V call is TRBV9, the J call TRBJ2-7; TRBD1 matches 7 bases. The germline CDR1 and CDR2 sequences are SGDLS and YYNGEE. The CDR3 is made up of 14 amino acids. Trimming cost V 3 bases and J 3 bases; bases outside gene matches: 6. CDR3 in DNA: TGTGCCAGCAGCGCTTTCGGGACAGACTACGAGCAGTACTTC. Its protein is CASSAFGTDYEQYF.

The genes are TRBV4-1 and TRBJ1-5; the D gene is possibly TRBD1 (6 bases). Germline values: CDR1 MGHRA, CDR2 YSYEKL. V lost 3 bases and J lost 7, with 16 bases in between. The CDR3 consists of 15 residues. In nucleotides, the CDR3 is TGCGCCAGCAGCCAGGACCCCACGGACAGACAGCCCCAGCATTTT. This gives the protein CASSQDPTDRQPQHF.

V gene TRBV18 combines with J gene TRBJ1-1, with no clear D. This CDR3 has 12 residues. Germline V gene sequence: CDR1 KGHSH, CDR2 LQKENI. V shed 3 bases and J shed 0 bases, with 2 bases lying between them. The CDR3 DNA reads as TGTGCCAGCTCACCCTTGAACACTGAAGCTTTCTTT. Translating it yields CASSPLNTEAFF.

This clone came up once. This rearrangement joins TRBV28 to TRBJ1-5, with D unresolved. V was shortened by 3 bases and J by 0 bases, with 9 bases between the two germline ends. The CDR3 runs to 15 residues. The germline V gene has CDR1 MDHEN and CDR2 SYDVKM. CDR3 DNA: TGTGCCAGCAGTTTTAGATCGTATAGCAATCAGCCCCAGCATTTT. Its protein is CASSFRSYSNQPQHF.

This clone occurred a few times. The CDR3 DNA reads as TGCGCCAACCGACAGGGCTCTTGGGTCCGCGAGCAGTACTTC. Residues: CANRQGSWVREQYF. The chain recombines TRBV10-1 with TRBJ2-7; TRBD1 aligns across 7 bases. The V gene's germline CDR1 is WNHNN and CDR2 SYGVQD (reference sequence). The CDR3 contains 14 residues. J was trimmed by 6 bases and V by 10 bases; bases with no gene match: 15.

V is TRBV6-5 and J is TRBJ2-2, with D unclear. Germline V gene data show CDR1 as MNHEY and CDR2 as SVGAGI. Trimming left V 6 bases short and J 0 bases short, with 11 bases between. There are 15 residues in the CDR3. CDR3 protein: CASSERLPNTGELFF. In DNA form, the CDR3 reads TGTGCCAGCAGCGAGCGTCTACCGAACACCGGGGAGCTGTTTTTT.

V is TRBV5-1 and J is TRBJ2-3, with D unclear. This CDR3 is built from 16 residues. CDR1 and CDR2 from the germline V gene are SGHRS and YFSETQ. Trimming removed 6 bases from V and 6 bases from J, with 23 bases in between. CDR3 in amino acids: CASTAGGSLIRDTQYF. CDR3 DNA: TGCGCCAGCACCGCTGGCGGTAGCTTGATTCGCGATACGCAGTATTTT. Variable domain in full (rest from reference TRBV5-1 and TRBJ2-3): KAGVTQTPRYLIKTRGQQVTLSCSPISGHRSVSWYQQTPGQGLQFLFEYFSETQRNKGNFPGRFSGRQFSNSRSEMNVSTLELGDSALYLCASTAGGSLIRDTQYFGPGTRLTVL.

The chain is built from TRBV19 and TRBJ1-5; 8 bases agree with TRBD1. The CDR3 runs to 15 residues. Trimming took 3 bases from V and 6 from J; bases not matched to a gene: 7. Germline V gives CDR1 LNHDA, CDR2 SQIVND (reference sequence). The CDR3 DNA is TGTGCCAGTAGTATTGCAGGGGGCCGGGGTCAGCCCCAGCATTTT. It specifies CASSIAGGRGQPQHF.

CDR3 DNA sequence: TGTGCCAGCAGTTTATCGAGGGTTAATCAGCCCCAGCATTTT. Translation: CASSLSRVNQPQHF. The chain links TRBV27 to TRBJ1-5; D is unresolved. CDR1 is MNHEY, CDR2 SMNVEV, per germline (reference sequence). The V end was cut by 0 bases, the J end by 4 bases, with 7 bases between. The CDR3 loop spans 14 amino acids.

The chain links TRBV6-5 to TRBJ1-6; D might be TRBD1 (6 bases). The length of the CDR3 is 15 residues. The V and J ends lost 9 bases and 2 bases respectively, with 14 bases between them. Per germline, CDR1 MNHEY and CDR2 SVGAGI. The CDR3 region has the DNA TGTGCCAGTAAGACAGAGGGGGCCTATAATTCACCCCTCCACTTT. This translates into CASKTEGAYNSPLHF.

V gene TRBV5-1 combines with J gene TRBJ1-2; TRBD1 aligns across 10 bases. Germline lookup yields CDR1 SGHRS and CDR2 YFSETQ. V shed 0 bases, J shed 2 bases, and the junction held 1 base outside the gene matches. This CDR3 contains 15 residues. DNA for the CDR3: TGCGCCAGCAGCTTGGCGACAGGGGGCAACTATGGCTACACCTTC. It codes for CASSLATGGNYGYTF.

The chain joins TRBV11-3 to TRBJ1-6, with unresolved D. The CDR3 runs to 18 residues. The V end was cut by 0 bases, the J end by 4 bases, with 16 bases between. The germline CDR1 and CDR2 sequences are SGHNT and YENEEA. CDR3 residues: CASSLESVPRRYNSPLHF. CDR3 sequence (DNA): TGTGCCAGCAGCTTAGAAAGCGTCCCCCGGCGTTATAATTCACCCCTCCACTTT. The full variable domain, with the rest looked up from reference TRBV11-3 and TRBJ1-6, is EAGVVQSPRYKIIEKKQPVAFWCNPISGHNTLYWYLQNLGQGPELLIRYENEEAVDDSQLPKDRFSAERLKGVDSTLKIQPAELGDSAVYLCASSLESVPRRYNSPLHFGNGTRLTVT.